Here is one T cell receptor beta chain with its context. 60 Vbeta and 13 Jbeta primers were used in PCR. Assay: immunoSEQ multiplex PCR; the TCRdb copy retains only in-frame clones and omits some. The sample records about 130,000 clones, around 77% being singletons. The data were taken from a study of cytomegalovirus exposure and HLA in healthy donors. Deletions cut 5 bases from V and 3 bases from J, with 11 bases between. CDR1 is SEHNR, CDR2 FQNEAQ, per germline (reference sequence). CDR3 size: 13 residues. The gene calls are TRBV7-9 and TRBJ2-7; the D gene is possibly TRBD2 (6 bases). The sample consisted of PBMCs. The sequence came from a woman in her thirties or forties in good health and CMV-seropositive. This chain's CDR3 is CASSPAGSYEQYF. The CDR3 nucleotides are TGTGCCAGCAGCCCAGCGGGTAGCTACGAGCAGTACTTC. Full variable domain (outside the CDR3, taken from reference TRBV7-9 and TRBJ2-7): DTGVSQNPRHKITKRGQNVTFRCDPISEHNRLYWYRQTLGQGPEFLTYFQNEAQLEKSRLLSDRFSAERPKGSFSTLEIQRTEQGDSAMYLCASSPAGSYEQYFGPGTRLTVT.